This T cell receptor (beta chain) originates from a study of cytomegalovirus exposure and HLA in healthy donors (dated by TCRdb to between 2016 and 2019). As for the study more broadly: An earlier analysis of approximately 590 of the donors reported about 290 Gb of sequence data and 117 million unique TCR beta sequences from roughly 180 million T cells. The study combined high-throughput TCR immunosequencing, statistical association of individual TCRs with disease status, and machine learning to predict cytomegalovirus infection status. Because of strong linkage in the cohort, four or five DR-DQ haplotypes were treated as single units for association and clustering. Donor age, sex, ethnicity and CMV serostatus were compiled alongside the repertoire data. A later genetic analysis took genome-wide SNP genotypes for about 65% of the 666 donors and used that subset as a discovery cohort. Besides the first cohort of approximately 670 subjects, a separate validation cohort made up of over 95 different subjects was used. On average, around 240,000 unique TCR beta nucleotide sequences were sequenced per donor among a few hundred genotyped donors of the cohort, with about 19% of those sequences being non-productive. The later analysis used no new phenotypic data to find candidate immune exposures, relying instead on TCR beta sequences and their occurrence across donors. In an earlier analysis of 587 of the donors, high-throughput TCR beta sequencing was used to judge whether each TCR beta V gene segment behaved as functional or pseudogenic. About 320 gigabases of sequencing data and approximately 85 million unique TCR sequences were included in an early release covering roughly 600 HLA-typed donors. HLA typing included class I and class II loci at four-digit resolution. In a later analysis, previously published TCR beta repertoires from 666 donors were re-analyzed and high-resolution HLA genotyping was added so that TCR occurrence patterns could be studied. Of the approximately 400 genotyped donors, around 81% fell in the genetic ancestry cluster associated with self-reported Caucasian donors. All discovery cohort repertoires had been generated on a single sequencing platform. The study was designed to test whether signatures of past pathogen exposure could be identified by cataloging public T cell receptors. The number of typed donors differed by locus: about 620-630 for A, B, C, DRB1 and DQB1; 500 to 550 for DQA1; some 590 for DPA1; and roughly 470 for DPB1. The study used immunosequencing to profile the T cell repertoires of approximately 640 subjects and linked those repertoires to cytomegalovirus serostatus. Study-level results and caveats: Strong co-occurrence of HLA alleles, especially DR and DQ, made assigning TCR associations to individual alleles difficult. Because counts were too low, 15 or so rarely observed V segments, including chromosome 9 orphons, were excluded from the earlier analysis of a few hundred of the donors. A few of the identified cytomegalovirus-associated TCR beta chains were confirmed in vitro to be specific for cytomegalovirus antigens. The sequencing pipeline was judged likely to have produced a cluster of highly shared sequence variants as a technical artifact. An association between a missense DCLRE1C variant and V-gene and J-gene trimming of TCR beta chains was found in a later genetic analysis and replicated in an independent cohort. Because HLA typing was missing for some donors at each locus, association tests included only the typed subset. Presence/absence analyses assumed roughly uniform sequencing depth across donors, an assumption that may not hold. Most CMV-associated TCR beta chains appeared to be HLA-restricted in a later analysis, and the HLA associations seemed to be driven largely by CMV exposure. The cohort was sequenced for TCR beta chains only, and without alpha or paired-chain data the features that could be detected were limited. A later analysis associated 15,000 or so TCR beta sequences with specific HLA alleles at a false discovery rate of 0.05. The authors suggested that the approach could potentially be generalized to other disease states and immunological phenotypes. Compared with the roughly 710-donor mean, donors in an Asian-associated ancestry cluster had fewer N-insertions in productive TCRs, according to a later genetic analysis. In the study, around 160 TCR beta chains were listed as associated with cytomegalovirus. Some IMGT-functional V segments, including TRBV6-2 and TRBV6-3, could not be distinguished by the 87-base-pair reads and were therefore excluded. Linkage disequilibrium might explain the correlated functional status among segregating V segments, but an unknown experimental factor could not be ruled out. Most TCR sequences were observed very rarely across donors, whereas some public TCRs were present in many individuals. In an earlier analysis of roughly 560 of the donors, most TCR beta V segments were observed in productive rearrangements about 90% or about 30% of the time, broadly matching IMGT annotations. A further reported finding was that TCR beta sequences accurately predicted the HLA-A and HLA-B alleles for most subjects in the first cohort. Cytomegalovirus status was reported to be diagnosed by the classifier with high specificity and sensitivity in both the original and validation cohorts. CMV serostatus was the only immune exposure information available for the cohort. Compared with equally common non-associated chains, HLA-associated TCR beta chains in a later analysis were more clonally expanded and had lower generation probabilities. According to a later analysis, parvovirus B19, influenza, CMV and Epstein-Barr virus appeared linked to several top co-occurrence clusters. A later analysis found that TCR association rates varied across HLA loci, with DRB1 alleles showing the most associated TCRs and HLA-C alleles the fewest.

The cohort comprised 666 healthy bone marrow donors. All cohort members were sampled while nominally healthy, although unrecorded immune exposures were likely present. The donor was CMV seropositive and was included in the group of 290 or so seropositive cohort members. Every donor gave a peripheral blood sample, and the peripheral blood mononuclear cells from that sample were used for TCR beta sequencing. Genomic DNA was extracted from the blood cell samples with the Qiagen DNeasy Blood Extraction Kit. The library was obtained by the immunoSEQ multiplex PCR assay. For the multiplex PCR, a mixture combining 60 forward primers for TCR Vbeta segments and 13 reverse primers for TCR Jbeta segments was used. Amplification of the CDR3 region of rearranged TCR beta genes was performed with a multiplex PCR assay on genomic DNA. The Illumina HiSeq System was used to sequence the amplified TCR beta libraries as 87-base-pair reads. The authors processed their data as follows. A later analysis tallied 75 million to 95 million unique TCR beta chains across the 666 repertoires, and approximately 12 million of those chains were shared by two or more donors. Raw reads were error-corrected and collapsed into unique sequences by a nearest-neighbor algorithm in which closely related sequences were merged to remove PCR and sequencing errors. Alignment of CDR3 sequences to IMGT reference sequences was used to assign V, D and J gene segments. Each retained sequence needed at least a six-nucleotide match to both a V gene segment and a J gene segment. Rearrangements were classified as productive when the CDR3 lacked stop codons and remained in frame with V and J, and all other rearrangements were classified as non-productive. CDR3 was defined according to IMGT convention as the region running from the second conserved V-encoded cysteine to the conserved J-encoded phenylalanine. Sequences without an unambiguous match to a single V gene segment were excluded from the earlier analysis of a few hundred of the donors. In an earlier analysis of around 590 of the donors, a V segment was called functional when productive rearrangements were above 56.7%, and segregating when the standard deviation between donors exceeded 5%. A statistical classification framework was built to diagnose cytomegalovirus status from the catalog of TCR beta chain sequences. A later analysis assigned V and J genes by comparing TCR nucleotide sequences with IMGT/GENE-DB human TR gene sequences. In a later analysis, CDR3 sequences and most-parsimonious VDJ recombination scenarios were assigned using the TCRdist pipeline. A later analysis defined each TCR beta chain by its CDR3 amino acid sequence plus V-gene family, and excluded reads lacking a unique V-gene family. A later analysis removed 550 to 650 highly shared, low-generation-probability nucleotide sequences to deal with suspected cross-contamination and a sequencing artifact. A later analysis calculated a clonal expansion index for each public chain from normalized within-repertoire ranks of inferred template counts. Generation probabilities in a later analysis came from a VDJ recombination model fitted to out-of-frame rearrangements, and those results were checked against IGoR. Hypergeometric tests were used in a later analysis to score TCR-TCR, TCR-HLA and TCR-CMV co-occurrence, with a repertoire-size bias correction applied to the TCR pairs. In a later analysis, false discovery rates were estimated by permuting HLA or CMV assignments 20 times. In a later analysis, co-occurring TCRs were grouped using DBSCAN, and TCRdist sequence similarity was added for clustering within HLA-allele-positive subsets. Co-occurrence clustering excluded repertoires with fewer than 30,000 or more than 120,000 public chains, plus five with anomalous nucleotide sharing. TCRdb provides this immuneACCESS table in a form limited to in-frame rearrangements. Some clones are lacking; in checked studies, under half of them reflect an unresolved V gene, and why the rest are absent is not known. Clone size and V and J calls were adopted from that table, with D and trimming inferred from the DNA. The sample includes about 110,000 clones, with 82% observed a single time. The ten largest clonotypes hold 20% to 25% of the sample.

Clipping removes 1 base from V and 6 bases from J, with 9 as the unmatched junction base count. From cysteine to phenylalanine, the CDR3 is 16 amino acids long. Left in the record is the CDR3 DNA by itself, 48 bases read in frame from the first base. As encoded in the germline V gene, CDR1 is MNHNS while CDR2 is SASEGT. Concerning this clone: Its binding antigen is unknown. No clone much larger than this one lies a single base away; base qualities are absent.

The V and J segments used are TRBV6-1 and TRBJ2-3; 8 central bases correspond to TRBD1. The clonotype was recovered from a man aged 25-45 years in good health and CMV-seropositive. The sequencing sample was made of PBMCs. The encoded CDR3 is CASSEDGRGLWDTQYF. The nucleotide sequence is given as TGTGCCAGCAGTGAAGATGGCAGGGGGCTGTGGGATACGCAGTATTTT.